The TCR beta chain under discussion was sequenced for a study of beta chain features in type 1 diabetes. Worth noting for this clone: Its antigen is undetermined.

Points from the study as a whole: Insertion counts at VDJ junctions were lower in type 1 diabetes patients, who also showed more deletions there. Although PCR might favor shorter templates, it would do so equally in patients and controls.

All of the isolated RNA was reverse transcribed, so expressed TCRB transcripts were sequenced. Repertoires were generated with immunoSEQ multiplex PCR, while TCRdb's copy carries only in-frame clones and drops some. This table holds some 220,000 clones, around 9.9% found once. This CDR3 is built from 13 residues. Between the trimmed V and J ends, which lost 3 bases and 4 bases, there was a span of 9 bases. Germline V gene sequence: CDR1 ENHRY, CDR2 SYGVKD. The TCR originated in a man aged 18 to 30 in good health. This sequence joins TRBV10-3 and TRBJ2-5, with a tentative D call TRBD1 (6 bases). Sequenced input: central memory CD4+ T cells from blood. The CDR3 nucleotides read TGTGCCATCAGTGACGACAGGAGAGAGACCCAGTACTTC. It specifies CAISDDRRETQYF.